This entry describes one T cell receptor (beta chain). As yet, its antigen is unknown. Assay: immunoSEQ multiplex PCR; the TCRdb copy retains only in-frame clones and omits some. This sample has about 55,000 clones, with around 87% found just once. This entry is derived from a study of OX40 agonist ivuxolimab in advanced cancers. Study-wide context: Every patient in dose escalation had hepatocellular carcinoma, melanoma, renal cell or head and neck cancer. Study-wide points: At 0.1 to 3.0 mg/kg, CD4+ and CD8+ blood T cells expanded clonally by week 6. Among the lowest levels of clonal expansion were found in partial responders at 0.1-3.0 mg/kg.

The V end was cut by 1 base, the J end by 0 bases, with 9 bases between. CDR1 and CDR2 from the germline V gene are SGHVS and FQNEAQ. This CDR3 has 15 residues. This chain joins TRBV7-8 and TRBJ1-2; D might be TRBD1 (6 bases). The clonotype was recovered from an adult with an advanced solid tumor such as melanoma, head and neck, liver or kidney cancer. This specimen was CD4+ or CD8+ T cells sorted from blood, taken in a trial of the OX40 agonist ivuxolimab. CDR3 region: CASSLGGAPNYGYTF. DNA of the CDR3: TGTGCCAGCAGCTTAGGGGGGGCTCCTAACTATGGCTACACCTTC.